Described below is a single T cell receptor beta chain sequence and its context. Its antigen has not been determined. There are no base qualities to consult, and no much larger clone falls within one base. High-throughput TCR beta sequencing profiled peripheral blood CD8+ and CD4+ T cells from healthy donors, Susac syndrome patients and multiple sclerosis patients. Multiple sclerosis controls were treatment-naive patients with stable or active relapsing-remitting disease fulfilling revised McDonald criteria. Bulk CD8+ and CD4+ T cells were purified by magnetic negative isolation, while CD8+ TEMRA cells were enriched using FACS. Blood was collected in EDTA tubes and processed within 24 hours, with PBMCs isolated through density gradient centrifugation. PBMCs destined for TCR sequencing were cryopreserved in liquid nitrogen and later thawed in a 37 °C water bath. A purity of at least 90% was achieved for sorted or isolated CD4+, CD8+ and CD8+ TEMRA cells.

This record comes from a study of CD8 T cells in Susac syndrome (dated by TCRdb to between 2017 and 2020). With respect to the entire study: Repertoire sequencing was used to test whether CD8+ T cell activation and differentiation in Susac syndrome was antigen driven. Clonality of the CD8+ T cell repertoire was compared between about a dozen healthy donors, roughly 14 Susac syndrome patients and under 16 multiple sclerosis patients.

As encoded in the germline V gene, CDR1 is MDHEN while CDR2 is SYDVKM. The junction shows trimming of 3 bases on V and 4 bases on J, and the gene matches do not reach 8 bases of it. The CDR3, from cysteine to phenylalanine, totals 15 residues. Solely the CDR3 DNA is kept, with 45 bases framed from the first base. RNA was extracted using the RNeasy kit, and roughly 0.5 to 1 ug of the RNA was reverse transcribed with random hexamers. The immunoSEQ multiplex PCR assay, which covers 54 Vbeta and 13 Jbeta segments, was used to amplify TCR beta CDR3 regions. PCR amplification bias was corrected by using a synthetic template baseline for primer optimization and computational correction. On the authors' methods: Reads were assigned to V, D and J genes according to IMGT and analyzed in immunoSEQ Analyzer, with only productive sequences retained. To calculate clonality, Shannon entropy was normalized by log2 of the number of productive unique sequences and then subtracted from one. Public and private clones were assessed among the 100 most prevalent clones of each patient and control. A clone was defined as Susac-specific if it was absent from the healthy and MS cohorts, from about 1,100 published viral clones and from other ImmuneACCESS disease sequences. TCRdb reanalyzed the raw reads on its own, using fastp at Q25 for trimming and MiXCR for clone calling, and kept in-frame beta chains. Identical CDR3 protein sequences are pooled into one entry, listed with their most common genes and DNA. These V and J calls rely on TCRdb rather than the paper's analysis. The sample table shows roughly 400,000 distinct CDR3 sequences, and approximately 85% are seen once. The leading ten clones occupy roughly 0.11% of the sample.

Study-wide findings and limitations: The number of individuals in the TCR sequencing and HLA analysis was acknowledged as relatively small.

The origin of this receptor is a human donor with multiple sclerosis. The material sequenced was CD8+ T cells from PBMCs. This receptor chain uses TRBV28 and TRBJ2-7, with 8 middle bases fitting TRBD1. DNA sequence: TGTGCCAGCAGTTTCGACAGGGGCGGACCGTACGAGCAGTACTTC. This gives the protein CASSFDRGGPYEQYF.